The rows below give T cell receptor beta chains drawn from one sample of a study of blood T cell repertoires in COVID-19. TCRdb's table, derived via immunoSEQ multiplex PCR, lists solely in-frame clones and lacks some. This repertoire shows a few hundred thousand clones, more than 75% found once; its top ten account for 1.3%. Sequencing was carried out using PBMCs or T cells enriched from blood (not recorded which). The source of these receptors is a man in his thirties or forties who had recovered from COVID-19. The CDR3 runs from the conserved cysteine through the conserved F or W. A D gene is named only where the DNA matches it firmly. Rows may omit the clone size; those that give it use once, few, many or a size class.

abundance: -; j_gene: TRBJ1-5; d_gene: -; v_gene: TRBV7-2; CDR3nt: TGTGCCAGCAGCTTATACAATCAGCCCCAGCATTTT; CDR3aa: CASSLYNQPQHF
abundance: -; j_gene: TRBJ2-1; d_gene: TRBD1; v_gene: TRBV5-1; CDR3nt: TGCGCCAGCAGCCCGACGACAGGGAAGAATGAGCAGTTCTTC; CDR3aa: CASSPTTGKNEQFF
abundance: -; j_gene: TRBJ1-3; d_gene: -; v_gene: TRBV19; CDR3nt: TGTGCCACCTACAACCGGGGAGGGGCCTCTTCTGGAAACACCATATATTTT; CDR3aa: CATYNRGGASSGNTIYF
abundance: -; j_gene: TRBJ1-5; d_gene: TRBD1; v_gene: TRBV19; CDR3nt: TGTGCCAGTAATACAGGGGGGCTTCAGCCCCAGCATTTT; CDR3aa: CASNTGGLQPQHF
abundance: once; j_gene: TRBJ1-1; d_gene: -; v_gene: TRBV10-3; CDR3nt: TGTGCCACCAGGCCTTCAGAGAACACTGAAGCTTTCTTT; CDR3aa: CATRPSENTEAFF
abundance: -; j_gene: TRBJ2-3; d_gene: -; v_gene: TRBV7-9; CDR3nt: TGTGCCAGCAGCCCGGTGGGCCTTGGCACAGATACGCAGTATTTT; CDR3aa: CASSPVGLGTDTQYF
abundance: few; j_gene: TRBJ2-2; d_gene: -; v_gene: TRBV6-1; CDR3nt: TGTGCCAGCAGTGAAAGGGCAGGGGTGGGCACCGGGGAGCTGTTTTTT; CDR3aa: CASSERAGVGTGELFF
abundance: -; j_gene: TRBJ2-1; d_gene: -; v_gene: TRBV19; CDR3nt: TGTGCCAGTAAACAGGGAGGGAATGAGCAGTTCTTC; CDR3aa: CASKQGGNEQFF
abundance: -; j_gene: TRBJ1-2; d_gene: -; v_gene: TRBV6-1; CDR3nt: TGTGCCAGCAGTGAATCACACAGCCCTGGCTACACCTTC; CDR3aa: CASSESHSPGYTF
abundance: -; j_gene: TRBJ1-1; d_gene: -; v_gene: TRBV3-1/TRBV3-2; CDR3nt: TGTGCCAGCAGCCAAGATCTAGGAAGGGGGACCACTGAAGCTTTCTTT; CDR3aa: CASSQDLGRGTTEAFF
abundance: -; j_gene: TRBJ2-7; d_gene: -; v_gene: TRBV5-1; CDR3nt: TGCGCCAGCAGCCTTTCGCAGGGCTACGAGCAGTACTTC; CDR3aa: CASSLSQGYEQYF
abundance: once; j_gene: TRBJ1-1; d_gene: -; v_gene: TRBV3-1/TRBV3-2; CDR3nt: TGTGCCAGCAGCCAAGAGTGGGCAGGCGCCAACACTGAAGCTTTCTTT; CDR3aa: CASSQEWAGANTEAFF
abundance: -; j_gene: TRBJ2-1; d_gene: TRBD2; v_gene: TRBV18; CDR3nt: TGTGCCAGCTCACGGACTAGCGGGGGGGCCGGGAATGAGCAGTTCTTC; CDR3aa: CASSRTSGGAGNEQFF
abundance: -; j_gene: TRBJ1-2; d_gene: -; v_gene: TRBV11-3; CDR3nt: TGTGCCAGCAGCCAACTACAGGGCTTCTCACCCTCGAGAAGGGGAGGCTACACCTTC; CDR3aa: CASSQLQGFSPSRRGGYTF
abundance: -; j_gene: TRBJ2-2; d_gene: TRBD1; v_gene: TRBV6-5; CDR3nt: TGTGCCAGCAGACCCGGGACAGCCACCGGGGAGCTGTTTTTT; CDR3aa: CASRPGTATGELFF
abundance: -; j_gene: TRBJ1-4; d_gene: -; v_gene: TRBV6-5; CDR3nt: TGTGCGGAGGAGAATGAAAAACTGTTTTTT; CDR3aa: CAEENEKLFF
abundance: few; j_gene: TRBJ1-4; d_gene: TRBD1; v_gene: TRBV30; CDR3nt: TGTGCCTGGAGTGTAGGGGGCTTGGGAGAAAAACTGTTTTTT; CDR3aa: CAWSVGGLGEKLFF
abundance: -; j_gene: TRBJ2-1; d_gene: TRBD2; v_gene: TRBV11-3; CDR3nt: TGTGCCAGCAGCTTAGAGGCGGGGGGCCCCAATGAGCAGTTCTTC; CDR3aa: CASSLEAGGPNEQFF
abundance: -; j_gene: TRBJ2-1; d_gene: -; v_gene: TRBV6-4; CDR3nt: TGTGCCAGCAGTCTCTGGAGCTCCTACAATGAGCAGTTCTTC; CDR3aa: CASSLWSSYNEQFF
abundance: many; j_gene: TRBJ2-5; d_gene: -; v_gene: TRBV7-9; CDR3nt: TGTGCCAGCAGCGCAATTGGACTCGTAGCGAAGACCCAGTACTTC; CDR3aa: CASSAIGLVAKTQYF
abundance: -; j_gene: TRBJ1-1; d_gene: TRBD1; v_gene: TRBV10-2; CDR3nt: TGCGCCAGCTGCCGGGACAGGGTAACTGACGGTGAAGCTTTCTTT; CDR3aa: CASCRDRVTDGEAFF
abundance: -; j_gene: TRBJ2-1; d_gene: TRBD2; v_gene: TRBV19; CDR3nt: TGTGCCAGTAGTATCTTAGCGGGGGGGCCAGATGAGCAGTTCTTC; CDR3aa: CASSILAGGPDEQFF
abundance: -; j_gene: TRBJ1-1; d_gene: -; v_gene: TRBV6-1; CDR3nt: TGTGCCAGCAGTGAGGGACATGAGAACACTGAAGCTTTCTTT; CDR3aa: CASSEGHENTEAFF
abundance: -; j_gene: TRBJ1-2; d_gene: -; v_gene: TRBV27; CDR3nt: TGTGCCAGCAGTTTGGGCTACAAGGGCTACACCTTC; CDR3aa: CASSLGYKGYTF
abundance: -; j_gene: TRBJ2-7; d_gene: -; v_gene: TRBV7-2; CDR3nt: TGTGCCAGCAGCTTTTCCGGACAGCGGCAGTACTTC; CDR3aa: CASSFSGQRQYF
abundance: -; j_gene: TRBJ2-7; d_gene: -; v_gene: TRBV25-1; CDR3nt: TGTGCCAGCAGTGAATCCTATCTGGACGAGCAGTACTTC; CDR3aa: CASSESYLDEQYF
abundance: -; j_gene: TRBJ1-4; d_gene: -; v_gene: TRBV5-1; CDR3nt: TGCGCCAGCAGCCCGTCCGACAGGCGTGAAAAACTGTTTTTT; CDR3aa: CASSPSDRREKLFF
abundance: few; j_gene: TRBJ1-5; d_gene: TRBD1; v_gene: TRBV6-6; CDR3nt: TGTGCCAGCAGTTTCGACAGGGTGGGTCAGCCCCAGCATTTT; CDR3aa: CASSFDRVGQPQHF
abundance: -; j_gene: TRBJ1-5; d_gene: -; v_gene: TRBV12-3/TRBV12-4; CDR3nt: TGTGCCAGCACTAGGAGCGGGGGCGGCCAGCATTTT; CDR3aa: CASTRSGGGQHF
abundance: -; j_gene: TRBJ2-3; d_gene: TRBD2; v_gene: TRBV30; CDR3nt: TGTGCCTGGAGTATGGGGGGGACAGATACGCAGTATTTT; CDR3aa: CAWSMGGTDTQYF
abundance: -; j_gene: TRBJ1-6; d_gene: -; v_gene: TRBV6-5; CDR3nt: TGTGCCAGCAGTTACGGGGGGTTCTCACCCCTCCACTTT; CDR3aa: CASSYGGFSPLHF
abundance: -; j_gene: TRBJ2-3; d_gene: -; v_gene: TRBV20-1; CDR3nt: TGCAGTGCTAGTGATCCGGGACAAAGCACAGATACGCAGTATTTT; CDR3aa: CSASDPGQSTDTQYF
abundance: -; j_gene: TRBJ1-1; d_gene: TRBD1; v_gene: TRBV18; CDR3nt: TGTGCCAGCTCACGCTTGAGACAGGGTCCGAACACTGAAGCTTTCTTT; CDR3aa: CASSRLRQGPNTEAFF
abundance: -; j_gene: TRBJ2-5; d_gene: -; v_gene: TRBV5-1; CDR3nt: TGCGCCAGCAGTTCCCAAGGGGGAGGGGAGACCCAGTACTTC; CDR3aa: CASSSQGGGETQYF
abundance: -; j_gene: TRBJ1-1; d_gene: TRBD1; v_gene: TRBV7-9; CDR3nt: TGTGCCAGCAGCTTCGGACAGGTTAGGAACACTGAAGCTTTCTTT; CDR3aa: CASSFGQVRNTEAFF
abundance: -; j_gene: TRBJ1-5; d_gene: -; v_gene: TRBV3-1/TRBV3-2; CDR3nt: TGTGCCAGCAGCCAGCGGGGGAATCAGCCCCAGCATTTT; CDR3aa: CASSQRGNQPQHF
abundance: -; j_gene: TRBJ1-1; d_gene: TRBD1; v_gene: TRBV10-3; CDR3nt: TGTGCCGGAGCGCGGGACAGGGTAATGGAAGCTTTCTTT; CDR3aa: CAGARDRVMEAFF
abundance: -; j_gene: TRBJ2-5; d_gene: TRBD1; v_gene: TRBV12-3/TRBV12-4; CDR3nt: TGTGCCAGCACCGGACAGGGCCAAGAGACCCAGTACTTC; CDR3aa: CASTGQGQETQYF
abundance: -; j_gene: TRBJ1-1; d_gene: -; v_gene: TRBV4-3; CDR3nt: TGCGCCAGCAGCCAAGGTCCGGGAAACACTGAAGCTTTCTTT; CDR3aa: CASSQGPGNTEAFF
abundance: few; j_gene: TRBJ1-5; d_gene: -; v_gene: TRBV4-2; CDR3nt: TGTGCCAGCAGCCAACGGGGGGATCAGCCCCAGCATTTT; CDR3aa: CASSQRGDQPQHF
abundance: once; j_gene: TRBJ1-4; d_gene: TRBD1; v_gene: TRBV5-1; CDR3nt: TGCGCCAGCAGCTTGTGGGGTGGGACAGGGAATGAAAAACTGTTTTTT; CDR3aa: CASSLWGGTGNEKLFF
abundance: -; j_gene: TRBJ2-2; d_gene: TRBD1; v_gene: TRBV6-5; CDR3nt: TGTGCCAGCAGCCAGGGGGCAACGAACACCGGGGAGCTGTTTTTT; CDR3aa: CASSQGATNTGELFF
abundance: -; j_gene: TRBJ2-7; d_gene: -; v_gene: TRBV7-9; CDR3nt: TGTGCCAGCAGCTTCAACGACGGGACCTACGAGCAGTACTTC; CDR3aa: CASSFNDGTYEQYF
abundance: once; j_gene: TRBJ1-4; d_gene: -; v_gene: TRBV10-3; CDR3nt: TGTGCCATCAGTGATGGGCAGGGGAATGAAAAACTGTTTTTT; CDR3aa: CAISDGQGNEKLFF
abundance: once; j_gene: TRBJ2-7; d_gene: TRBD1; v_gene: TRBV4-3; CDR3nt: TGCGCCAGCAGCCAAGAACCGGGACAGGGGGGCTACGAGCAGTACTTC; CDR3aa: CASSQEPGQGGYEQYF